This T cell receptor beta chain was sequenced in a study of T cell repertoires in cytomegalovirus infection. For the study at large: It can be stated that public TCR beta signatures indicated CMV infection as well as a matching HLA type. General study points: In two of eight donors, the top clonotype was HLA-C-restricted CMV-specific. Summed public TCR beta family frequency identified CMV carriers bearing the relevant HLA.

This clonotype was seen only a few times. Its antigen is undetermined. Each CDR3 protein gets one entry after TCRdb re-called the reads with MiXCR. The repertoire holds more than 150,000 distinct CDR3 sequences, with under 25% as singletons. The sequence was obtained from a human donor in good health (CMV status not recorded). Some clones in this sample may be carry-over from other donors' samples. The sample taken for sequencing was PBMCs.

The CDR3 nucleotides read TGCGCCAGCAGCTTGGGGGGCCCACTGGAGGCCCAGTACTTC. This codes for CASSLGGPLEAQYF. This chain joins TRBV5-1 and TRBJ2-5, with D perhaps TRBD1 or TRBD2 (5 bases each). CDR1 SGHRS and CDR2 YFSETQ come from the germline V gene. This CDR3 comprises 14 residues. The V end was cut by 0 bases, the J end by 9 bases, with 15 bases between. Supplemented by reference TRBV5-1 and TRBJ2-5, the full variable domain reads KAGVTQTPRYLIKTRGQQVTLSCSPISGHRSVSWYQQTPGQGLQFLFEYFSETQRNKGNFPGRFSGRQFSNSRSEMNVSTLELGDSALYLCASSLGGPLEAQYFGPGTRLLVL.